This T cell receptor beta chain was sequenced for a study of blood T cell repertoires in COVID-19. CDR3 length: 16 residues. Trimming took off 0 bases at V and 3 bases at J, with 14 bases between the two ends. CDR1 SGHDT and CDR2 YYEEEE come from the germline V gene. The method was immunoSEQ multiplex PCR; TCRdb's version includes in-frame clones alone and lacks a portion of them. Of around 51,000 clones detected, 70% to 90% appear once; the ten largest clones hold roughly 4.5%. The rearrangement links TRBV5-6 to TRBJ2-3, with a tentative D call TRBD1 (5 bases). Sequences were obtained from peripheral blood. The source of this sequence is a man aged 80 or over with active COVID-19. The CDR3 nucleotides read TGTGCCAGCAGCTTGGGCAGGGCAGACCGGACAGATACGCAGTATTTT. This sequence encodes CASSLGRADRTDTQYF.